One and the same sample provided the 13 T cell receptor beta chains below, sequenced in a study of OX40 agonist ivuxolimab in advanced cancers. The library was obtained by the immunoSEQ multiplex PCR assay. TCRdb re-hosts the immuneACCESS table, in-frame sequences only. Its copies lack some clones; in the studies checked, an unresolved V gene accounts for under half of them, and the cause for the rest is not known. This sample has 100,000 or so clones in its table, and less than 90% of those were observed once. The ten top clones hold around 0.82% of the sample. Sequences were derived from CD4+ or CD8+ T cells sorted from blood, sampled in a trial of the OX40 agonist ivuxolimab. These receptors were taken from an adult with an advanced solid tumor such as melanoma, head and neck, liver or kidney cancer.

The chain uses TRBV4-1 and TRBJ2-2, with TRBD2 identical over 7 bases. Germline CDR1 MGHRA, CDR2 YSYEKL. V trimming: 1 base; J trimming: 5 bases; junction bases outside the gene matches: 4. CDR3 length: 15 residues. Here the CDR3 reads CASSQAYSGTGELFF. The CDR3, as DNA: TGCGCCAGCAGCCAAGCGTATAGCGGGACCGGGGAGCTGTTTTTT.

The count of this clone is one. The chain joins TRBV30 to TRBJ2-3; the D call may be TRBD1 or TRBD2 (6 bases each). CDR1 and CDR2 from the germline V gene are GTSNPN and SVGIG (reference sequence). V was clipped by 5 bases and J by 6 bases, with 12 bases between them. There are 12 residues in the CDR3. CDR3 nucleotide sequence: TGTGCCTGGTCCCGGGGGCGGGATACGCAGTATTTT. It yields the protein CAWSRGRDTQYF.

This rearrangement joins TRBV28 to TRBJ1-6; the D is unclear. The CDR3 runs 13 residues. From germline, CDR1 is MDHEN and CDR2 SYDVKM. V lost 6 bases and J lost 9, with 12 bases in between. The CDR3 bases are TGTGCCAGCAGCTCTGGGCAACGTTCACCCCTCCACTTT. Protein product: CASSSGQRSPLHF.

This clone appeared a few times. The genes are TRBV28 and TRBJ2-3; D gene ambiguous. The CDR3 runs to 15 residues. The V gene lost 2 bases and the J gene lost 2 bases, with 11 bases spanning the gap. Germline V gene data show CDR1 as MDHEN and CDR2 as SYDVKM. The CDR3 region has the DNA TGTGCCAGCAGTTTAGACGGAGCCGCCACAGATACGCAGTATTTT. It encodes CASSLDGAATDTQYF.

The chain recombines TRBV5-8 with TRBJ1-4, with D unresolved. Germline V gene data show CDR1 as SGHTS and CDR2 as YDEGEE. This CDR3 region has 16 residues. The V end was cut by 1 base, the J end by 8 bases, with 18 bases between. CDR3 DNA sequence: TGTGCCAGCAGCTTGAGTGGTAATCACGGTGGGGAAAAACTGTTTTTT. It encodes CASSLSGNHGGEKLFF.

This chain links TRBV2 with TRBJ1-5; D may be TRBD1 (5 bases). Trimming shortened V by 8 bases and J by 0 bases, and 14 bases separated the two germline ends. The CDR3 has 15 amino acids. Germline lookup yields CDR1 SNHLY and CDR2 FYNNEI. The DNA of the CDR3 is TGTGCCAGCGGGGCAGGGACCTATAGCAATCAGCCCCAGCATTTT. Residues: CASGAGTYSNQPQHF.

V and J are TRBV9 and TRBJ2-5; D unresolved. From germline, CDR1 is SGDLS and CDR2 YYNGEE. The V end lost 0 bases, the J end lost 5 bases, and 14 bases lay between the germline ends. The CDR3 is made up of 15 amino acids. In DNA form, the CDR3 reads TGTGCCAGCAGCGTAGCGGGCCTAATAAGCGAGACCCAGTACTTC. Translation: CASSVAGLISETQYF.

This clone appeared a few times. This rearrangement joins TRBV12-5 to TRBJ1-5; D may be TRBD1 (6 bases). V was pared by 6 bases and J by 7 bases, with 10 bases between. Per the germline V gene, CDR1 is LGHNT and CDR2 is FRNRAP. CDR3 length: 12 amino acids. CDR3 region: CASGLQGQPQHF. The CDR3, as DNA: TGTGCTAGTGGCCTACAGGGCCAGCCCCAGCATTTT.

This chain connects TRBV6-5 to TRBJ1-5; 7 bases match TRBD1. Trimming cost V 6 bases and J 8 bases; bases outside gene matches: 10. The CDR3 consists of 14 residues. Germline assignment: CDR1 MNHEY and CDR2 SVGAGI. The CDR3 sequence: CASSLQGPGEPQHF. Written as DNA, the CDR3 is TGTGCCAGCAGCTTACAGGGGCCGGGGGAGCCCCAGCATTTT.

This chain connects TRBV7-2 to TRBJ1-5; D possibly corresponds to TRBD1 (6 bases). The CDR3 has 15 amino acids. V lost 2 bases to trimming and J lost 7 bases, with 15 bases between them. The V gene's germline CDR1 is SGHTA and CDR2 FQGNSA. CDR3 nucleotide sequence: TGTGCCAGCAGCTTACGTTCAGGGGAGAGCCAGCCCCAGCATTTT. Translated: CASSLRSGESQPQHF.

The gene calls are TRBV5-4 and TRBJ2-3; D remains unclear. The CDR3 extends over 13 amino acids. In germline, CDR1 is SGHNT, CDR2 YYREEE (reference sequence). V lost 4 bases and J 4 bases, leaving 10 bases between the germline ends. This CDR3 is CASSRKSADTQYF. CDR3 in DNA: TGTGCCAGCAGCCGGAAGTCTGCAGATACGCAGTATTTT.

This chain uses TRBV27 with TRBJ1-1; a weak D match, TRBD1 (5 bases). V lost 5 bases and J 3 bases, leaving 10 bases between the germline ends. Germline-derived CDR1 and CDR2 are MNHEY and SMNVEV (reference sequence). This CDR3 spans 13 amino acids. This CDR3 is CASSQGRDTEAFF. As DNA, the CDR3 is TGTGCCAGCAGTCAGGGAAGGGACACTGAAGCTTTCTTT.

CDR3 DNA: TGTGCCAGCAGTTTCTCGGACAGGGCGGATGGCTACACCTTC. Protein product: CASSFSDRADGYTF. The V call is TRBV27, the J call TRBJ1-2; 8 bases align to TRBD1. Germline CDR1 MNHEY, CDR2 SMNVEV (reference sequence). The junction had 6 bases not matched to a gene; V was cut back by 3 bases and J by 6 bases. The CDR3 covers 14 residues.